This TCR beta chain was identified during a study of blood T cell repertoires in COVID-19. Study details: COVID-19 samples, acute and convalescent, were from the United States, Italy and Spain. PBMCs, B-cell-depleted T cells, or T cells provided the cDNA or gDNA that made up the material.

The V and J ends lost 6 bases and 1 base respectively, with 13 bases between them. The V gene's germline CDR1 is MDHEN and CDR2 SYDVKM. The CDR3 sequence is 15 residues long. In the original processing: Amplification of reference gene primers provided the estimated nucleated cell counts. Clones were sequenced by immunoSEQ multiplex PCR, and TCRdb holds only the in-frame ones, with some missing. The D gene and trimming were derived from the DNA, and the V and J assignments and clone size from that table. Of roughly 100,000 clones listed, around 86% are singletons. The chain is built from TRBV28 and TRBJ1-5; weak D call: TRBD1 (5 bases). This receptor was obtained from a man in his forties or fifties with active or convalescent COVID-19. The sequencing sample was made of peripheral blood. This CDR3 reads CASSDGAGSNQPQHF. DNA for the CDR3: TGTGCCAGCAGCGACGGGGCGGGGAGCAATCAGCCCCAGCATTTT.